This T cell receptor (beta chain) was sequenced during a study of OX40 agonist ivuxolimab in advanced cancers. Assay: immunoSEQ multiplex PCR; the TCRdb copy retains only in-frame clones and omits some. The table records roughly 70,000 clones, more than 75% of them present only once. The CDR3 is 15 amino acids. Germline V gene lookup returns CDR1 SGHRS and CDR2 YFSETQ. Trimming stripped 2 bases from V and 0 bases from J, with 8 bases between. Regarding this clone: The antigen is unknown.

Findings and limits, study-wide: Certain nonresponders additionally had low normalized T-cell clonal expansion. Expansion of clones was among the lowest in partial responders at 0.1-3.0 mg/kg. On average, CD8+ T cells showed a greater number of expanded clones than CD4+.

A history of autoimmune disease or systemic immunosuppression excluded patients. This TCR came from an adult with an advanced solid tumor such as melanoma, head and neck, liver or kidney cancer. This material consisted of CD4+ or CD8+ T cells sorted from blood, taken in a trial of the OX40 agonist ivuxolimab. The chain employs TRBV5-1 and TRBJ2-2; D possibly uses TRBD1 or TRBD2 (5 bases each). CDR3 bases: TGCGCCAGCAGCTTCGAGGGGACGAACACCGGGGAGCTGTTTTTT. This codes for CASSFEGTNTGELFF.